A selection of T cell receptor beta chains follows, all from one sample in a study of shared clonotypes between healthy human individuals. The assay was immunoSEQ multiplex PCR, and TCRdb's table has in-frame clones only and misses some. The sample records roughly 1,600,000 clones, 98% being singletons. Input material: naive CD4+ T cells sorted from blood. All receptors come from a man aged 25 to 45 in good health. Both conserved end residues are part of each CDR3. Fields, in order: J gene, D gene, V gene, CDR3 DNA, CDR3 protein. D genes are given only for firm matches.

j_gene: TRBJ2-7; d_gene: TRBD2; v_gene: TRBV5-1; CDR3nt: TGCGCCAGCAGCTTGGCCCTACTAGCGGGAGCAGAGCAGTACTTC; CDR3aa: CASSLALLAGAEQYF
j_gene: TRBJ1-3; d_gene: -; v_gene: TRBV7-9; CDR3nt: TGTGCCAGCAGCCCCCTCCGTGACTCTGGAAACACCATATATTTT; CDR3aa: CASSPLRDSGNTIYF
j_gene: TRBJ2-2; d_gene: -; v_gene: TRBV2; CDR3nt: TGTGCCAGCACGAGGCAGCACTGGGGCGGGGAGCTGTTTTTT; CDR3aa: CASTRQHWGGELFF
j_gene: TRBJ1-1; d_gene: -; v_gene: TRBV9; CDR3nt: TGTGCCAGCAGCGTAGGGCCCAGGACCGGGAACACTGAAGCTTTCTTT; CDR3aa: CASSVGPRTGNTEAFF
j_gene: TRBJ1-2; d_gene: -; v_gene: TRBV5-5; CDR3nt: TGTGCCAGCAGCTTGGCAGGGGCGCGTGATGGCTACACCTTC; CDR3aa: CASSLAGARDGYTF
j_gene: TRBJ2-1; d_gene: TRBD2; v_gene: TRBV29-1; CDR3nt: TGCAGCGTTTTAGCTAGCGGGAGGCCTGAGCAGTTCTTC; CDR3aa: CSVLASGRPEQFF
j_gene: TRBJ1-2; d_gene: -; v_gene: TRBV7-9; CDR3nt: TGTGCCAGCAGCTTAGTCGCCGAGAACTCAGGGGGCTACACCTTC; CDR3aa: CASSLVAENSGGYTF
j_gene: TRBJ2-5; d_gene: TRBD2; v_gene: TRBV5-1; CDR3nt: TGCGCCAGCAGCGTAGGCCCCCTCGGGACTAGCGGGAGAATTTCCCTCCAAGAGACCCAGTACTTC; CDR3aa: CASSVGPLGTSGRISLQETQYF
j_gene: TRBJ1-1; d_gene: TRBD1; v_gene: TRBV19; CDR3nt: TGTGCCAGCGAATCCGGACAGGGAACTTTCTTT; CDR3aa: CASESGQGTFF
j_gene: TRBJ2-3; d_gene: -; v_gene: TRBV5-4; CDR3nt: TGTGCCAGCGGCACACCTAGCGTCCCGGGGGGCACAGATACGCAGTATTTT; CDR3aa: CASGTPSVPGGTDTQYF
j_gene: TRBJ1-3; d_gene: -; v_gene: TRBV30; CDR3nt: TGTGCCTGGAGGAGGACAGTCTCTGGAAACACCATATATTTT; CDR3aa: CAWRRTVSGNTIYF
j_gene: TRBJ2-1; d_gene: TRBD2; v_gene: TRBV5-1; CDR3nt: TGCGCCAGCAGCTTGGGGCTAGCGGGAGGGCCACTCAGCAATGAGCAGTTCTTC; CDR3aa: CASSLGLAGGPLSNEQFF
j_gene: TRBJ2-1; d_gene: TRBD2; v_gene: TRBV18; CDR3nt: TGTGCCAGCTCACCAGCTAGCGGGATGCCCTACAATGAGCAGTTCTTC; CDR3aa: CASSPASGMPYNEQFF
j_gene: TRBJ2-1; d_gene: -; v_gene: TRBV11-2; CDR3nt: TGTGCCAGCAGCTCAAGATGGCAGCCGGACGGGGAGCAGTTCTTC; CDR3aa: CASSSRWQPDGEQFF
j_gene: TRBJ2-7; d_gene: -; v_gene: TRBV6-5; CDR3nt: TGTGCCAGCAGTCAGCGGGACAGATACTACGAGCAGTACTTC; CDR3aa: CASSQRDRYYEQYF
j_gene: TRBJ1-5; d_gene: -; v_gene: TRBV21-1; CDR3nt: TGTGCCAGCAGCAAAGAGTACACCAATCAGCCCCAGCATTTT; CDR3aa: CASSKEYTNQPQHF
j_gene: TRBJ1-1; d_gene: TRBD1; v_gene: TRBV10-3; CDR3nt: TGTGCCATCAGTGATATGGGACAGGGGAACACTGAAGCTTTCTTT; CDR3aa: CAISDMGQGNTEAFF
j_gene: TRBJ2-2; d_gene: -; v_gene: TRBV27; CDR3nt: TGTGCCAGCAGTTATCGGGACTCCGGGGAGCTGTTTTTT; CDR3aa: CASSYRDSGELFF
j_gene: TRBJ1-1; d_gene: TRBD1; v_gene: TRBV10-3; CDR3nt: TGTGCCATCAGTGCCGACAGGGGAGTGGCTGAAGCTTTCTTT; CDR3aa: CAISADRGVAEAFF
j_gene: TRBJ2-3; d_gene: -; v_gene: TRBV7-2; CDR3nt: TGTGCCAGCAGCCCGCCCGCTCCAGATACGCAGTATTTT; CDR3aa: CASSPPAPDTQYF
j_gene: TRBJ2-6; d_gene: -; v_gene: TRBV9; CDR3nt: TGTGCCAGCAGCCCACGACTGACCTCTGGGGCCAACGTCCTGACTTTC; CDR3aa: CASSPRLTSGANVLTF
j_gene: TRBJ1-4; d_gene: -; v_gene: TRBV18; CDR3nt: TGTGCCAGCTCACCAGCTACTCGGGAAAAACTGTTTTTT; CDR3aa: CASSPATREKLFF
j_gene: TRBJ2-5; d_gene: TRBD1; v_gene: TRBV28; CDR3nt: TGTGCCAGCAGTTATCAGGCAGGGGGCCAAGAGACCCAGTACTTC; CDR3aa: CASSYQAGGQETQYF
j_gene: TRBJ1-5; d_gene: -; v_gene: TRBV19; CDR3nt: TGTGCCAGTAGTTACAGGGCCAGCAATCAGCCCCAGCATTTT; CDR3aa: CASSYRASNQPQHF